The sequence of this TCR beta chain was determined in a study of shared clonotypes between healthy human individuals. Deep level was the assay's run setting. The repertoire was sequenced with immunoSEQ multiplex PCR; TCRdb's copy has only in-frame clones and lacks some. Here the sample spans approximately 99,000 clones, 68% being singletons. Regarding this clone: What it binds is not known.

General study findings and limits: The study generally estimated greater richness for naive than memory subsets. Naive CD4 clonotypes overlapped across a handful of donors at about 5.2%. A limitation of the genetic and exposure-history diversity represented arose from few donors.

Germline V gene data show CDR1 as SGHTA and CDR2 as FQGNSA. Trimming pared 1 base from V and 1 base from J, leaving 8 bases between. The CDR3 loop spans 14 amino acids. The source material was memory CD8+ T cells sorted from blood. Subset given: CD45RO+ cells pooled with CCR7-negative TemRA cells. This TCR derives from a woman aged 25 to 39 in good health. The chain uses TRBV7-2 and TRBJ2-7; tentatively, D is TRBD1 (6 bases). The CDR3 loop is CASSLVGGSYEQYF. The DNA for the CDR3 is TGTGCCAGCAGCTTAGTAGGGGGTTCCTACGAGCAGTACTTC.